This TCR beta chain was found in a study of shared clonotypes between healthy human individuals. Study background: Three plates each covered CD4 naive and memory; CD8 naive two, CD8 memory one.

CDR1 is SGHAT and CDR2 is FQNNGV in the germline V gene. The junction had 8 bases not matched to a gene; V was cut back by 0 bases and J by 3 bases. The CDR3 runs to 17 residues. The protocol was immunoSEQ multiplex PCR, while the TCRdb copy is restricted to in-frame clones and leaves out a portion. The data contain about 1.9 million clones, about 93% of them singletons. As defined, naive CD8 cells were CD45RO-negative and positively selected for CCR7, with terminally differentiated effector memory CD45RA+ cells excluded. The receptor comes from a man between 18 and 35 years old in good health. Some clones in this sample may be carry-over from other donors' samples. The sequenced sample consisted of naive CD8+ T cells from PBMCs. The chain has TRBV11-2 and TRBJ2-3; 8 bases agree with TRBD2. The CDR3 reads CASSLDRAGAGTDTQYF. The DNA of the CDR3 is TGTGCCAGCAGCTTAGACCGAGCGGGAGCGGGTACAGATACGCAGTATTTT.